This TCR beta chain was observed in a study of CD8 T cells in Susac syndrome. Random hexamers served to reverse transcribe roughly 0.45 to 1 ug RNA. A multiplex approach, immunoSEQ multiplex PCR, amplified TCR beta CDR3 across 54 Vbeta and 13 Jbeta. Each CDR3 protein is one row after TCRdb ran MiXCR on the immunoSEQ multiplex PCR reads. The table records 120,000 or so distinct CDR3 sequences, nearly 95% of them present only once. This CDR3 has 17 amino acids. Trimming took 0 bases from V and 6 from J; bases not matched to a gene: 7. Germline CDR1 reads SGHTA; CDR2 reads FQGNSA. The study used healthy donors as controls matched for age and sex. CD8+ and CD4+ T cells were negatively isolated; TEMRA cells were FACS-enriched.

This clonotype was sampled from a human donor in good health. The chain combines TRBV7-2 with TRBJ2-2; TRBD2 agrees at 10 bases. The sequenced sample was CD4+ T cells from PBMCs. This chain's CDR3 is CASSLAALAGGAGELFF. The CDR3 region has the DNA TGTGCCAGCAGCTTAGCAGCGTTAGCGGGAGGCGCCGGGGAGCTGTTTTTT. Based on the CDR3 plus reference TRBV7-2 and TRBJ2-2, the full variable domain is GAGVSQSPSNKVTEKGKDVELRCDPISGHTALYWYRQSLGQGLEFLIYFQGNSAPDKSGLPSDRFSAERTGGSVSTLTIQRTQQEDSAVYLCASSLAALAGGAGELFFGEGSRLTVL.